The next 27 T cell receptor beta chains were all read from a single sample in a study of cytomegalovirus exposure and HLA in healthy donors. Primers included in the PCR were 60 Vbeta and 13 Jbeta primers. This table comes from immunoSEQ multiplex PCR, and its TCRdb copy is limited to in-frame clones, with some not included. The repertoire holds 200,000 to 300,000 clones, with 70% to 90% as singletons. The specimen was PBMCs. The receptors were gathered from a girl aged 2 to 9 in good health and CMV-seronegative.

Only a few counts were recorded for this clone. The rearrangement links TRBV30 to TRBJ1-1; no definite D call. The CDR3 is 13 amino acids. In germline, CDR1 is GTSNPN, CDR2 SVGIG (reference sequence). V was trimmed by 3 bases and J by 0 bases, leaving 8 bases between them. This CDR3 is CAWRQTLNTEAFF. The CDR3 DNA is TGTGCCTGGAGACAGACACTGAACACTGAAGCTTTCTTT.

The chain carries TRBV21-1 and TRBJ2-1; the table calls TRBD1, which could not be checked here. TRBV21-1 is a listed pseudogene. The CDR3 loop spans 15 amino acids. CDR3 sequence reads: CASSKGHSSYNEQFF. The CDR3 region has the DNA TGTGCCAGCAGCAAAGGACATAGCTCCTACAATGAGCAGTTCTTC.

This chain uses TRBV9 with TRBJ2-1; 12 bases line up with TRBD2. Germline V gene data show CDR1 as SGDLS and CDR2 as YYNGEE. V lost 3 bases, J lost 4 bases, and 2 bases stayed unmatched. This CDR3 comprises 15 residues. CDR3 amino acids: CASSEGLAGYNEQFF. In nucleotides, the CDR3 is TGTGCCAGCAGCGAGGGACTAGCGGGTTACAATGAGCAGTTCTTC.

The chain combines TRBV10-1 with TRBJ2-1; 11 bases map to TRBD2. Germline assignment: CDR1 WNHNN and CDR2 SYGVQD (reference sequence). This CDR3 is built from 14 residues. Losses at the gene ends were 8 bases for V and 7 bases for J; bases not matched to a gene: 7. CDR3 amino acids: CASQVAGGPNEQFF. The CDR3 nucleotides read TGCGCCAGCCAAGTAGCGGGAGGGCCGAATGAGCAGTTCTTC.

J is TRBJ1-1 and V is TRBV14, with 7 positions matching TRBD1. J was trimmed by 2 bases and V by 0 bases; bases with no gene match: 3. The CDR3 covers 15 residues. Germline V gene sequence: CDR1 SGHDN, CDR2 FVKESK. CDR3 loop: CASSQDRGYNTEAFF. CDR3 bases: TGTGCCAGCAGCCAAGACAGGGGGTATAACACTGAAGCTTTCTTT.

A word on this clone: The junction departs from the called germline gene at one end, perhaps through a read error. CDR3 residues: CASSPQGPPRF. DNA for the CDR3: TGTGCCAGCAGCCCCCAGGGCCCCCCACGATTT. V and J are TRBV7-9 and TRBJ1-1; D perhaps matches TRBD1 (5 bases). Germline CDR1 reads SEHNR; CDR2 reads FQNEAQ (reference sequence). The CDR3 spans 11 residues.

The chain is built from TRBV6-1 and TRBJ2-2; D is possibly TRBD1 (6 bases). The CDR3 length is 15 residues. The germline gives CDR1 MNHNS, CDR2 SASEGT. Trimming removed 2 bases from V and 7 bases from J, with 14 bases in between. This CDR3 is CASSESPTGFGELFF. In DNA form, the CDR3 reads TGTGCCAGCAGTGAATCCCCCACAGGGTTCGGGGAGCTGTTTTTT.

The V gene is TRBV19, the J gene TRBJ1-6; D possibly corresponds to TRBD1 (5 bases). CDR3 length: 15 residues. V lost 7 bases and J 4 bases, leaving 14 bases between the germline ends. The germline gives CDR1 LNHDA, CDR2 SQIVND (reference sequence). CDR3 DNA sequence: TGTGCCAGTACTATTACGGGGACTTATAATTCACCCCTCCACTTT. This gives the protein CASTITGTYNSPLHF.

V and J are TRBV19 and TRBJ1-2, with D tentatively TRBD1 (5 bases). CDR1 and CDR2 from the germline V gene are LNHDA and SQIVND (reference sequence). CDR3 length: 14 residues. V dropped 7 bases and J dropped 4 bases, with 16 bases sitting between them. Here the CDR3 DNA reads TGTGCCAGTACCCCACTCAGGGAGGCCTATGGCTACACCTTC. Its protein is CASTPLREAYGYTF. The whole variable domain, filled in from reference TRBV19 and TRBJ1-2, reads DGGITQSPKYLFRKEGQNVTLSCEQNLNHDAMYWYRQDPGQGLRLIYYSQIVNDFQKGDIAEGYSVSREKKESFPLTVTSAQKNPTAFYLCASTPLREAYGYTFGSGTRLTVV.

The chain couples TRBV4-2 to TRBJ2-3; tentatively, D is TRBD2 (6 bases). In germline, CDR1 is LGHNA, CDR2 YNFKEQ. The CDR3 spans 17 residues. V was cut by 0 bases and J by 1 base, with 14 bases left in between. The CDR3 sequence: CASSQDGGLEGTDTQYF. DNA for the CDR3: TGTGCCAGCAGCCAAGATGGAGGGCTGGAGGGCACAGATACGCAGTATTTT.

The chain uses TRBV19 and TRBJ2-2, with D uncertain. Germline CDR1 and CDR2: LNHDA and SQIVND (reference sequence). The CDR3 runs to 14 residues. Trimming left V 1 base short and J 6 bases short, with 9 bases between. The DNA for the CDR3 is TGTGCCAGTAGTATAGTTGGAGTGGCCGGGGAGCTGTTTTTT. It specifies CASSIVGVAGELFF.

The chain links TRBV18 to TRBJ2-1; D unresolved. Germline CDR1 KGHSH, CDR2 LQKENI. The CDR3 has 11 amino acids. V gave up 3 bases and J gave up 7 bases, with 4 bases separating them. CDR3 loop: CASSPQNEQFF. CDR3 nucleotides: TGTGCCAGCTCACCCCAAAATGAGCAGTTCTTC.

The chain uses TRBV10-1 and TRBJ2-3, with a possible D match to TRBD1 (6 bases). Deletions cut 3 bases from V and 3 bases from J, with 19 bases between. The CDR3 has 17 residues. Germline V gene sequence: CDR1 WNHNN, CDR2 SYGVQD (reference sequence). The chain's CDR3 is CASSDRGSLIPTDTQYF. DNA for the CDR3: TGCGCCAGCAGTGACAGGGGTAGTTTAATACCGACAGATACGCAGTATTTT.

This clone came up once. The chain carries TRBV6-5 and TRBJ1-2, with 7 bases aligning to TRBD1. Germline CDR1 is MNHEY and CDR2 is SVGAGI. The CDR3 runs 12 residues. J lost 11 bases, V lost 5 bases, and 8 bases had no gene match. The CDR3 nucleotides are TGTGCCAGCAGTCCGCAGACAGGGAGATACACCTTC. This sequence encodes CASSPQTGRYTF.

The chain recombines TRBV30 with TRBJ1-6; D remains unclear. CDR1 is GTSNPN, CDR2 SVGIG, per germline (reference sequence). V was trimmed by 5 bases and J by 8 bases, leaving 13 bases between them. The CDR3 spans 13 residues. CDR3 sequence: CAWGVASDSPLHF. Here the CDR3 DNA reads TGTGCCTGGGGAGTTGCTTCGGATTCACCCCTCCACTTT.

This clone was counted between two and nine times. The chain employs TRBV6-4 and TRBJ1-1, with D perhaps matching TRBD1 (6 bases). The germline CDR1 and CDR2 sequences are MRHNA and SNTAGT. Trimming pared 8 bases from V and 1 base from J, leaving 14 bases between. CDR3 length equals 14 residues. The CDR3 protein is CASLPGQWNTEAFF. The CDR3 DNA sequence: TGTGCCAGCCTACCGGGACAATGGAACACTGAAGCTTTCTTT.

This chain joins TRBV7-6 and TRBJ2-2, with 10 bases identical to TRBD1. Germline lookup yields CDR1 SGHVS and CDR2 FNYEAQ. V dropped 10 bases and J dropped 6; count of bases not matched to a gene: 5. This CDR3 region has 13 residues. The CDR3 protein is CAIRDRGPGELFF. CDR3 sequence (DNA): TGTGCCATCAGGGACAGGGGACCCGGGGAGCTGTTTTTT.

This sequence joins TRBV2 and TRBJ2-3; the match to TRBD2 covers 8 bases. V was clipped by 2 bases and J by 8 bases; unmatched bases: 12. CDR3 length: 16 residues. Germline lookup yields CDR1 SNHLY and CDR2 FYNNEI. CDR3 DNA sequence: TGTGCCAGCAGTGAAAATTCGGTGCTAGCGGGTGGTACGCAGTATTTT. It codes for CASSENSVLAGGTQYF.

The rearrangement links TRBV6-1 to TRBJ2-7; a weak D match, TRBD1 (6 bases). Germline lookup yields CDR1 MNHNS and CDR2 SASEGT. Trimming took 11 bases from V and 3 from J, leaving 20 bases between them. This CDR3 has 14 residues. The CDR3 bases are TGTGCCGCCTTGTGGGGGCCCGATTACTACGAGCAGTACTTC. Protein product: CAALWGPDYYEQYF.

The chain uses TRBV6-1 and TRBJ2-1; D is unclear. The V end lost 0 bases, the J end lost 5 bases, and 8 bases lay between the germline ends. CDR1 is MNHNS, CDR2 SASEGT, per germline. The CDR3 contains 14 residues. The CDR3 loop reads CASSEAGWDNEQFF. The CDR3 DNA follows: TGTGCCAGCAGTGAAGCCGGGTGGGACAATGAGCAGTTCTTC.

This clone was observed once. The chain employs TRBV18 and TRBJ2-7, with TRBD2 matching 14 bases. CDR3 length: 16 amino acids. Germline CDR1 is KGHSH and CDR2 is LQKENI. V was pared by 5 bases and J by 4 bases, with 7 bases of the junction left unmatched. The chain's CDR3 is CASSTGLAGVTYEQYF. The CDR3 DNA reads as TGTGCCAGCTCAACGGGACTAGCGGGAGTTACGTACGAGCAGTACTTC.

This chain joins TRBV4-1 and TRBJ2-1, with 8 bases that match TRBD2. J gave up 9 bases and V 4 bases, and 2 bases lay outside the gene matches. This CDR3 contains 12 residues. Per germline, CDR1 MGHRA and CDR2 YSYEKL. This CDR3 reads CASSRSGTEQFF. DNA for the CDR3: TGCGCCAGCAGCCGTAGCGGGACTGAGCAGTTCTTC.

This clone was seen once. Written as DNA, the CDR3 is TGTGCCACCAGCAGAGGGGACAGCTCCTACGAGCAGTACTTC. Translating it yields CATSRGDSSYEQYF. The chain has TRBV15 and TRBJ2-7, with 7 bases that match TRBD1. The CDR3 spans 14 residues. Germline assignment: CDR1 LNHNV and CDR2 YYDKDF (reference sequence). With V trimmed by 1 base and J by 0 bases, 0 bases remained unmatched.

The gene calls are TRBV10-3 and TRBJ2-7, with 8 bases lining up with TRBD1. Germline CDR1 and CDR2: ENHRY and SYGVKD. Unmatched junction bases numbered 7, after V lost 9 bases and J lost 3 bases. The length of the CDR3 is 13 residues. CDR3 residues: CAITGTGLYEQYF. In DNA form, the CDR3 reads TGTGCCATTACCGGGACAGGCCTCTACGAGCAGTACTTC.

The chain combines TRBV29-1 with TRBJ2-1, with TRBD1 identical over 7 bases. The CDR3 runs 12 residues. The germline V gene has CDR1 SQVTM and CDR2 ANQGSEA. J lost 6 bases, V lost 3 bases, and 2 bases had no gene match. The CDR3 sequence is CSVDKGANEQFF. CDR3 sequence (DNA): TGCAGCGTTGATAAGGGGGCCAATGAGCAGTTCTTC.

This chain uses TRBV27 with TRBJ2-1; 7 positions match TRBD2. CDR1 and CDR2 from the germline V gene are MNHEY and SMNVEV (reference sequence). The CDR3 has 17 amino acids. J lost 3 bases, V lost 5 bases, and 13 bases had no gene match. The CDR3 spells CASSASYSGLYYNEQFF. The CDR3 nucleotides are TGTGCCAGCAGTGCCTCGTATAGCGGGTTATACTACAATGAGCAGTTCTTC.

On this clone: Other nucleotide sequences in the sample specify the same CDR3. The chain links TRBV18 to TRBJ1-1; no definite D call. Germline V gene sequence: CDR1 KGHSH, CDR2 LQKENI. V lost 3 bases, J lost 1 base, and 3 bases lay in between. There are 12 residues in the CDR3. The CDR3 is CASSPQNTEAFF. In DNA form, the CDR3 reads TGTGCCAGCTCACCTCAGAACACTGAAGCTTTCTTT.